Listed here are 25 T cell receptor beta chains from one sample, sequenced in a study of CD8 T cells in Susac syndrome. RNA in amounts of about 0.45 to 1 ug was reverse transcribed with random hexamers. TCRdb reanalysed the immunoSEQ multiplex PCR reads using MiXCR and keeps one entry per CDR3 protein. The sample has under 200,000 distinct CDR3 sequences, around 95% seen once. The sequenced sample consisted of CD8+ T cells from PBMCs. These receptors were collected from a human donor with multiple sclerosis.

V is TRBV11-2 and J is TRBJ2-3; tentative D call: TRBD1 (5 bases). This CDR3 spans 16 amino acids. From germline, CDR1 is SGHAT and CDR2 FQNNGV. V was clipped by 6 bases and J by 9 bases, with 25 bases between them. DNA for the CDR3: TGTGCCAGCAGACCAGAGGCAGGGTCCCGGCGGCGGACGCAGTATTTT. Translated, it gives CASRPEAGSRRRTQYF.

This rearrangement joins TRBV4-2 to TRBJ2-1, with D perhaps TRBD2 (6 bases). The CDR3 is 15 residues long. V was pared by 2 bases and J by 7 bases, with 15 bases between. Germline CDR1 reads LGHNA; CDR2 reads YNFKEQ. The CDR3: CASSQRGLSPNEQFF. The CDR3 DNA reads TGTGCCAGCAGCCAACGGGGACTGTCCCCTAATGAGCAGTTCTTC.

For this clonotype: Germline is not matched at one junction end, which may reflect a read error. Here the CDR3 reads CSAESDEQFF. The CDR3 nucleotides read TGCAGCGCTGAAAGCGATGAGCAGTTCTTC. The chain couples TRBV29-1 to TRBJ2-1; no firm D call. Germline V CDR1 and CDR2: SQVTM, ANQGSEA. The CDR3 is 10 residues long.

The chain links TRBV29-1 to TRBJ2-5; 7 nucleotides match TRBD1. Germline V lookup: CDR1 SQVTM, CDR2 ANQGSEA. The trim removed 4 bases at V and 4 bases at J, leaving 9 bases unmatched. The CDR3 length is 14 residues. CDR3 nucleotide sequence: TGCAGCGTTGCTGGGGACAGTTGGCCAGAGACCCAGTACTTC. Translation gives CSVAGDSWPETQYF.

The count of this clonotype is one. J is TRBJ2-4 and V is TRBV25-1; 10 positions match TRBD2. The CDR3 has 14 residues. Germline V gives CDR1 MGHDK, CDR2 SYGVNS. The junction had 1 base not matched to a gene; V was cut back by 1 base and J by 7 bases. The CDR3 DNA reads as TGTGCCAGCAGTGAATGGACTAGCGGTAACATTCAGTACTTC. It specifies CASSEWTSGNIQYF.

The V call is TRBV29-1, the J call TRBJ1-2; D may be TRBD1 (6 bases). Germline lookup yields CDR1 SQVTM and CDR2 ANQGSEA. This CDR3 comprises 11 residues. V was pared by 6 bases and J by 4 bases, with 9 bases between. CDR3 bases: TGCAGCGTGGACAGTTTCTATGGCTACACCTTC. This encodes CSVDSFYGYTF.

The chain links TRBV6-5 to TRBJ2-7, with 9 bases lining up with TRBD1. Germline V CDR1 and CDR2: MNHEY, SVGAGI. The V and J ends lost 0 bases and 3 bases, in that order; junction bases with no gene match: 3. This CDR3 spans 15 amino acids. CDR3 residues: CASSYSSGQGYEQYF. CDR3 nucleotide sequence: TGTGCCAGCAGTTACTCTTCGGGACAGGGCTACGAGCAGTACTTC.

This rearrangement joins TRBV3-1 to TRBJ2-1, with TRBD2 matching over 9 bases. Germline V gives CDR1 LGHDT, CDR2 YNNKEL (reference sequence). The CDR3 has 20 residues. V was clipped by 0 bases and J by 0 bases; unmatched bases: 12. Written as DNA, the CDR3 is TGTGCCAGCAGCCAAGATCCGGCTAGCGGGGCCCAGAGCTCCTACAATGAGCAGTTCTTC. It codes for CASSQDPASGAQSSYNEQFF.

This chain uses TRBV25-1 with TRBJ2-3, with D hard to call. Germline CDR1 reads MGHDK; CDR2 reads SYGVNS. V dropped 4 bases and J dropped 0 bases, with 11 bases sitting between them. CDR3 length: 15 amino acids. CDR3 nucleotide sequence: TGTGCCAGCAGTGCCCTGCGGAGTAGCACAGATACGCAGTATTTT. This codes for CASSALRSSTDTQYF.

The gene calls are TRBV11-2 and TRBJ2-4; a weak D match, TRBD2 (5 bases). This CDR3 comprises 15 residues. Trimming stripped 1 base from V and 5 bases from J, with 12 bases between. Per the germline V gene, CDR1 is SGHAT and CDR2 is FQNNGV. The CDR3, as DNA: TGTGCCAGCAGCTTAGGGTGGGAGAGGGAAAACATTCAGTACTTC. Translation: CASSLGWERENIQYF.

This rearrangement joins TRBV29-1 to TRBJ2-1; D gene ambiguous. Trimming removed 6 bases at V and 0 bases at J, with 12 bases between. The germline V gene has CDR1 SQVTM and CDR2 ANQGSEA. CDR3 length: 14 amino acids. CDR3 in DNA: TGCAGCGTCCTTCCCTACGACTCCTACAATGAGCAGTTCTTC. It encodes CSVLPYDSYNEQFF.

The V and J genes are TRBV2 and TRBJ1-5; 8 bases fit TRBD1. In germline, CDR1 is SNHLY, CDR2 FYNNEI. V gave up 6 bases and J gave up 1 base; unmatched junction bases: 8. The CDR3 spans 16 residues. CDR3 sequence reads: CASRGLQGGSNQPQHF. CDR3 DNA sequence: TGTGCCAGCAGGGGACTACAGGGGGGAAGCAATCAGCCCCAGCATTTT.

The V and J genes are TRBV20-1 and TRBJ2-7; TRBD2 matches 13 bases. CDR3 length: 13 residues. Per the germline V gene, CDR1 is DFQATT and CDR2 is SNEGSKA (reference sequence). With V trimmed by 6 bases and J by 2 bases, 1 base remained unmatched. Here the CDR3 DNA reads TGCAGTGCCGGGACTAGCGGGACCTACGAGCAGTACTTC. It specifies CSAGTSGTYEQYF.

Here the CDR3 DNA reads TGCAGCGTGCGACAGGAGGTGAACACTGAAGCTTTCTTT. Its translation: CSVRQEVNTEAFF. V is TRBV29-1 and J is TRBJ1-1, with D perhaps matching TRBD1 (6 bases). There are 13 residues in the CDR3. Germline CDR1 and CDR2: SQVTM and ANQGSEA. Trimming stripped 6 bases from V and 0 bases from J, with 11 bases between.

This chain uses TRBV29-1 with TRBJ1-1, with 7 positions matching TRBD1. The V gene's germline CDR1 is SQVTM and CDR2 ANQGSEA. CDR3 length: 12 amino acids. V was pared by 5 bases and J by 4 bases, with 4 bases of the junction left unmatched. The CDR3 coding sequence is TGCAGCGTTAGGGACAGCGGCACTGAAGCTTTCTTT. Its protein is CSVRDSGTEAFF.

The chain recombines TRBV27 with TRBJ1-5; the D gene is possibly TRBD1 (5 bases). V was trimmed by 5 bases and J by 6 bases, leaving 11 bases between them. The CDR3 has 13 residues. Germline values: CDR1 MNHEY, CDR2 SMNVEV (reference sequence). This CDR3 is CASSGRGVQPQHF. DNA of the CDR3: TGTGCCAGCAGTGGTCGGGGGGTTCAGCCCCAGCATTTT.

The V gene is TRBV18, the J gene TRBJ2-7; 7 nucleotides agree with TRBD1. J lost 1 base, V lost 5 bases, and 5 bases had no gene match. The CDR3 consists of 14 residues. Germline loops: CDR1 KGHSH, CDR2 LQKENI. The CDR3 coding sequence is TGTGCCAGCTCAAATGACAGGGCTTCCTACGAGCAGTACTTC. It yields the protein CASSNDRASYEQYF.

The V gene is TRBV28, the J gene TRBJ2-7; possibly TRBD2 for D (6 bases). V was pared by 3 bases and J by 9 bases, with 21 bases between. The CDR3 is 15 residues long. CDR1 and CDR2 from the germline V gene are MDHEN and SYDVKM. The CDR3 is CASSFPRELGGVQYF. Here the CDR3 DNA reads TGTGCCAGCAGTTTTCCCCGGGAGCTTGGGGGAGTGCAGTACTTC.

The rearrangement uses TRBV27 and TRBJ1-2, with TRBD1 matching 7 bases. The J segment lost 4 bases and the V segment lost 5 bases, leaving 7 bases of the junction unmatched. Germline V gene lookup returns CDR1 MNHEY and CDR2 SMNVEV (reference sequence). CDR3 length: 14 residues. The CDR3 is CASSPGQVPYGYTF. The CDR3 nucleotides are TGTGCCAGCAGTCCCGGACAGGTGCCCTATGGCTACACCTTC.

Points on this clonotype: One end of the junction varies from germline; a read error may be responsible. V gene TRBV4-2 combines with J gene TRBJ2-1, with 13 bases aligning to TRBD2. There are 16 residues in the CDR3. The germline CDR1 and CDR2 sequences are LGHNA and YNFKEQ. This CDR3 reads CASSPNQLAGGSSELF. In nucleotides, the CDR3 is TGTGCCAGCAGCCCCAACCAACTAGCGGGAGGGAGCTCGGAGCTCTTC.

DNA for the CDR3: TGTGCCAGCAGCCAAGTCGTCGGGGAGACCCAGTACTTC. Its translation is CASSQVVGETQYF. The chain uses TRBV3-1 and TRBJ2-5; no clear D gene. V shed 1 base and J shed 5 bases, with 8 bases lying between them. Germline assignment: CDR1 LGHDT and CDR2 YNNKEL (reference sequence). This CDR3 contains 13 residues.

The chain carries TRBV4-1 and TRBJ2-7, with 8 bases that match TRBD2. V gave up 7 bases and J gave up 5 bases; unmatched junction bases: 10. The CDR3 runs 14 residues. Germline loops: CDR1 MGHRA, CDR2 YSYEKL. The CDR3 here is CASTKSGRIDEQYF. Here the CDR3 DNA reads TGCGCCAGCACCAAGAGCGGGAGAATCGACGAGCAGTACTTC.

The chain uses TRBV2 and TRBJ2-1; the D is unclear. The CDR3 sequence is 12 residues long. Germline values: CDR1 SNHLY, CDR2 FYNNEI. Trimming pared 8 bases from V and 8 bases from J, leaving 13 bases between. The CDR3 DNA reads as TGTGCCAGCGTGTGGAGAACAGATGAGCAGTTCTTC. Translation gives CASVWRTDEQFF.

The gene calls are TRBV15 and TRBJ2-2; the match to TRBD2 covers 9 bases. This CDR3 comprises 16 residues. Germline V gene sequence: CDR1 LNHNV, CDR2 YYDKDF (reference sequence). V dropped 3 bases and J dropped 5; count of bases not matched to a gene: 7. In DNA, the CDR3 is TGTGCCACCAGCAGCGGCCCGGCGGGGGGGACCGGGGAGCTGTTTTTT. Translating it yields CATSSGPAGGTGELFF.

This clonotype was seen only once. The chain combines TRBV5-1 with TRBJ2-7, with 11 bases lining up with TRBD2. V shed 1 base and J 5 bases; nucleotides not matched to a gene: 2. The CDR3 is 14 amino acids. Germline assignment: CDR1 SGHRS and CDR2 YFSETQ. The CDR3 DNA reads as TGCGCCAGCAGCTTGACTAGCGGGAGAAACGAGCAGTACTTC. Translation: CASSLTSGRNEQYF.